Following are 19 T cell receptor beta chains from one sample sequenced in a study of CD8 T cells in ankylosing spondylitis. These TCRs' antigens remain unknown. Study results and caveats: Blood of patients with ankylosing spondylitis appeared to be characterized by a TCR beta motif of several highly homologous variants.

A single record per CDR3 protein comes from TCRdb applying MiXCR to the 5' RACE reads. The sample records hundreds of thousands of distinct CDR3 sequences, roughly a quarter being singletons. The sample comprised blood, either unsorted or a sorted T cell fraction (not recorded which). These receptors originate from a male donor with ankylosing spondylitis.

In its sample, this clonotype was seen a few times. V gene TRBV18 combines with J gene TRBJ2-1, with 8 bases lining up with TRBD2. The CDR3 consists of 14 residues. J was trimmed by 7 bases and V by 3 bases; bases with no gene match: 5. Germline assignment: CDR1 KGHSH and CDR2 LQKENI. CDR3 in DNA: TGTGCCAGCTCACCGACGGGAGGGGATAATGAGCAGTTCTTC. Its protein is CASSPTGGDNEQFF.

V is TRBV14 and J is TRBJ1-2; 10 nucleotides line up with TRBD1. The germline V gene encodes CDR1 SGHDN and CDR2 FVKESK. The CDR3 runs to 16 residues. V was pared by 3 bases and J by 5 bases, with 9 bases of the junction left unmatched. The CDR3 bases are TGTGCCAGCAGCCATCAGGTGGGACAGGGGAGTTATGGCTACACCTTC. Translated: CASSHQVGQGSYGYTF. Using reference TRBV14 and TRBJ1-2 for the parts outside the CDR3, the full variable domain is EAGVTQFPSHSVIEKGQTVTLRCDPISGHDNLYWYRRVMGKEIKFLLHFVKESKQDESGMPNNRFLAERTGGTYSTLKVQPAELEDSGVYFCASSHQVGQGSYGYTFGSGTRLTVV.

This clonotype was detected ten times or more. This chain uses TRBV24-1 with TRBJ2-1; 7 bases align to TRBD2. CDR1 and CDR2 from the germline V gene are KGHDR and SFDVKD. The CDR3 covers 15 residues. Trimming cost V 1 base and J 8 bases; bases outside gene matches: 7. CDR3 residues: CATSDFWGSGDEQFF. The DNA for the CDR3 is TGTGCCACCAGTGATTTTTGGGGGAGCGGGGATGAGCAGTTCTTC.

This clonotype was seen at least ten times. This chain connects TRBV29-1 to TRBJ1-1; unclear D gene. Trimming removed 5 bases at V and 1 base at J, with 17 bases between. CDR3 length: 15 residues. Germline loops: CDR1 SQVTM, CDR2 ANQGSEA. The DNA of the CDR3 is TGCAGCGTTTCGCGCCACATAGGACCGAACACTGAAGCTTTCTTT. Translated: CSVSRHIGPNTEAFF.

The chain is built from TRBV10-3 and TRBJ2-2; D gene ambiguous. The CDR3 extends over 13 amino acids. The germline V and J ends were trimmed by 7 bases and 1 base, with 7 bases remaining between them. Germline CDR1 ENHRY, CDR2 SYGVKD. The CDR3: CAITPENTGELFF. CDR3 DNA: TGTGCCATCACTCCAGAGAACACCGGGGAGCTGTTTTTT.

This chain links TRBV4-2 with TRBJ1-1, with D uncertain. The CDR3 runs to 12 residues. CDR1 is LGHNA, CDR2 YNFKEQ, per germline. V was clipped by 0 bases and J by 11 bases, with 10 bases between them. The CDR3 protein is CASSQDSGRAFF. The CDR3 region has the DNA TGTGCCAGCAGCCAAGATTCAGGCAGGGCTTTCTTT.

The chain uses TRBV12-3 or TRBV12-4 and TRBJ2-1; a weak D match, TRBD1 (5 bases). V was shortened by 3 bases and J by 8 bases, with 14 bases between the two germline ends. The CDR3 has 14 residues. DNA for the CDR3: TGTGCCAGCAGTTTCCGCAGGGAACCCGATGAGCAGTTCTTC. Protein sequence: CASSFRREPDEQFF.

The V and J genes are TRBV5-1 and TRBJ2-1; possible D gene TRBD2, 6 bases. The V end lost 7 bases, the J end lost 3 bases, and 14 bases lay between the germline ends. Germline loops: CDR1 SGHRS, CDR2 YFSETQ. The CDR3 runs 14 residues. The CDR3 spells CASHLSGYYNEQFF. The CDR3, as DNA: TGCGCCAGCCATCTCAGCGGGTACTACAATGAGCAGTTCTTC.

This clonotype was seen a handful of times. The V and J genes are TRBV27 and TRBJ2-7, with TRBD1 identical over 8 bases. Germline V gene data show CDR1 as MNHEY and CDR2 as SMNVEV (reference sequence). The CDR3 has 15 residues. Trimming took 2 bases from V and 9 from J; bases not matched to a gene: 12. Here the CDR3 reads CASSLIYRGVKVQYF. DNA of the CDR3: TGTGCCAGCAGTTTAATCTACAGGGGGGTTAAGGTGCAGTACTTC.

The chain couples TRBV29-1 to TRBJ1-1; no definite D call. The V end lost 3 bases, the J end lost 13 bases, and 15 bases lay between the germline ends. Per germline, CDR1 SQVTM and CDR2 ANQGSEA. This CDR3 has 11 amino acids. Here the CDR3 reads CSVDQPPQVFF. CDR3 nucleotide sequence: TGCAGCGTTGACCAGCCCCCCCAGGTTTTCTTT. Variable domain in full (rest from reference TRBV29-1 and TRBJ1-1): SAVISQKPSRDICQRGTSLTIQCQVDSQVTMMFWYRQQPGQSLTLIATANQGSEATYESGFVIDKFPISRPNLTFSTLTVSNMSPEDSSIYLCSVDQPPQVFFGQGTRLTVV.

This chain links TRBV11-2 with TRBJ1-5, with D tentatively TRBD1 (6 bases). Between the trimmed V and J ends, which lost 1 base and 3 bases, there was a span of 10 bases. In germline, CDR1 is SGHAT, CDR2 FQNNGV. CDR3 length: 15 residues. The CDR3 reads CASSLGLGANQPQHF. The CDR3 DNA follows: TGTGCCAGCAGCTTAGGACTGGGGGCCAATCAGCCCCAGCATTTT.

This clonotype has a handful of counts. V gene TRBV14 combines with J gene TRBJ1-5; 9 bases agree with TRBD1. This CDR3 is 18 amino acids long. V gave up 5 bases and J gave up 1 base; unmatched junction bases: 12. Germline assignment: CDR1 SGHDN and CDR2 FVKESK. CDR3 sequence (DNA): TGTGCCAGCAGCAACCGGGACAGGGTGAGGAAGAGCAATCAGCCCCAGCATTTT. The encoded protein is CASSNRDRVRKSNQPQHF. Looking up the rest from reference TRBV14 and TRBJ1-5 gives the full variable domain: EAGVTQFPSHSVIEKGQTVTLRCDPISGHDNLYWYRRVMGKEIKFLLHFVKESKQDESGMPNNRFLAERTGGTYSTLKVQPAELEDSGVYFCASSNRDRVRKSNQPQHFGDGTRLSIL.

This clonotype came up once. CDR3 DNA sequence: TGCGCCAGCAGCTTGACAGGGGAAGTGGCTGAAGCTTTCTTT. Protein: CASSLTGEVAEAFF. This chain connects TRBV5-1 to TRBJ1-1, with 7 bases fitting TRBD1. The CDR3 has 14 amino acids. J lost 6 bases, V lost 1 base, and 6 bases had no gene match. The germline V gene encodes CDR1 SGHRS and CDR2 YFSETQ.

This clonotype was counted once. The chain combines TRBV27 with TRBJ2-5; a weak D match, TRBD1 (5 bases). V was trimmed by 0 bases and J by 4 bases, leaving 24 bases between them. The CDR3 contains 19 residues. CDR1 MNHEY and CDR2 SMNVEV come from the germline V gene (reference sequence). Here the CDR3 reads CASSLSARPIGELRETQYF. CDR3 DNA sequence: TGTGCCAGCAGTTTATCGGCCAGGCCGATAGGGGAATTGAGAGAGACCCAGTACTTC.

For the CDR3, the DNA is TGTGCCAGCAGCTTAGTACATCGGCAAAAACTGTTTTTT. This codes for CASSLVHRQKLFF. The V gene is TRBV11-2, the J gene TRBJ1-4, with no clear D. The CDR3 is made up of 13 amino acids. CDR1 is SGHAT and CDR2 is FQNNGV in the germline V gene. Trimming took 1 base from V and 9 from J, leaving 9 bases between them.

In its sample, this clonotype was seen a few times. This chain links TRBV11-2 with TRBJ2-1; TRBD2 matches 11 bases. Germline CDR1 SGHAT, CDR2 FQNNGV. V was pared by 3 bases and J by 1 base, with 5 bases of the junction left unmatched. The CDR3 is made up of 17 amino acids. This CDR3 reads CASSFPGTSGSYNEQFF. The CDR3 DNA sequence: TGTGCCAGCAGCTTCCCAGGGACTAGCGGTTCCTACAATGAGCAGTTCTTC.

This clonotype was counted only a few times. V and J are TRBV20-1 and TRBJ2-1, with D possibly matching TRBD1 (6 bases). The V end lost 7 bases, the J end lost 8 bases, and 12 bases lay between the germline ends. The CDR3 totals 11 residues. Germline V lookup: CDR1 DFQATT, CDR2 SNEGSKA (reference sequence). CDR3 protein: CSGQGSDEQFF. The CDR3 region has the DNA TGCAGTGGGCAGGGGTCCGATGAGCAGTTCTTC.

The gene calls are TRBV4-2 and TRBJ2-1; no definite D call. Trimming took 7 bases from V and 5 from J, leaving 21 bases between them. This CDR3 contains 16 residues. Germline values: CDR1 LGHNA, CDR2 YNFKEQ. The CDR3 region is CASNRGSGEANNEQFF. CDR3 DNA: TGTGCCAGCAACCGAGGTAGTGGCGAGGCCAACAATGAGCAGTTCTTC.

This chain uses TRBV5-1 with TRBJ2-1; D might be TRBD2 (6 bases). V lost 0 bases and J lost 4, with 11 bases in between. Germline lookup yields CDR1 SGHRS and CDR2 YFSETQ. CDR3 length: 15 residues. CDR3 in amino acids: CASSLVASVYNEQFF. The DNA of the CDR3 is TGCGCCAGCAGCTTGGTTGCTAGCGTTTACAATGAGCAGTTCTTC.